This entry lists 22 T cell receptor beta chains sequenced from one sample in a study of radiotherapy plus CTLA-4 blockade in lung cancer (dated by TCRdb to the late 2010s). Library preparation employed the immunoSEQ multiplex PCR assay. Not all clones reach the TCRdb copy of this immuneACCESS table, which keeps in-frame sequences only. Checked studies attribute under half of the gap to unresolved V genes and leave the rest unexplained. The sample has around 53,000 clones on record, approximately 86% of them singletons. The ten largest clones represent over 15% of the sample. This sample comprised peripheral blood, obtained from a patient treated with radiotherapy plus ipilimumab. These receptors were collected from a human donor with non-small cell lung cancer that progressed on radiotherapy plus ipilimumab. Some clones in this sample may be carry-over from other donors' samples.

The chain joins TRBV25-1 to TRBJ1-4; 10 nucleotides line up with TRBD1. V lost 2 bases and J lost 6; bases outside the gene matches: 3. This CDR3 contains 15 residues. CDR1 is MGHDK and CDR2 is SYGVNS in the germline V gene. Here the CDR3 DNA reads TGTGCCAGCAGTGAAACCGGGACAGGGGATGAAAAACTGTTTTTT. Translated, it gives CASSETGTGDEKLFF.

The chain joins TRBV29-1 to TRBJ2-5, with TRBD2 identical over 8 bases. The CDR3 sequence is 14 residues long. V gave up 6 bases and J gave up 3 bases; unmatched junction bases: 9. CDR1 is SQVTM and CDR2 is ANQGSEA in the germline V gene. DNA of the CDR3: TGCAGCGTCGGGAGGGGGATCAGGGAAGAGACCCAGTACTTC. This gives the protein CSVGRGIREETQYF.

This sequence joins TRBV30 and TRBJ2-3; TRBD2 might be the D (7 bases). V was trimmed by 0 bases and J by 4 bases, leaving 14 bases between them. Germline CDR1 and CDR2: GTSNPN and SVGIG (reference sequence). CDR3 length: 15 amino acids. CDR3 sequence: CAWSVRGALADTQYF. The CDR3 DNA is TGTGCCTGGAGTGTACGGGGGGCCCTGGCAGATACGCAGTATTTT.

The chain employs TRBV6-1 and TRBJ2-7, with 7 nucleotides matching TRBD1. CDR3 length equals 14 residues. Germline values: CDR1 MNHNS, CDR2 SASEGT. Trimming at V came to 4 bases and at J to 3 bases, leaving 6 bases not matched to a gene. This CDR3 is CASSARTGGYEQYF. CDR3 DNA: TGTGCCAGCAGTGCCCGGACAGGAGGCTACGAGCAGTACTTC.

This clone was counted once. The rearrangement links TRBV7-9 to TRBJ2-1, with unresolved D. CDR3 length: 11 residues. Germline assignment: CDR1 SEHNR and CDR2 FQNEAQ (reference sequence). V was cut by 5 bases and J by 7 bases, with 6 bases left in between. CDR3 DNA: TGTGCCAGCAGCCCCCAGAATGAGCAGTTCTTC. The encoded protein is CASSPQNEQFF.

This clone was found a few times. The rearrangement links TRBV11-2 to TRBJ2-1; the match to TRBD2 covers 7 bases. Germline V CDR1 and CDR2: SGHAT, FQNNGV. The CDR3 runs to 14 residues. The ends lost 7 bases at V and 3 bases at J; junction bases unmatched: 6. CDR3 loop: CASTLTSFYNEQFF. The CDR3 DNA is TGTGCCAGCACCCTGACTAGCTTCTACAATGAGCAGTTCTTC.

The chain employs TRBV7-2 and TRBJ2-1; 9 bases fit TRBD1. The CDR3 has 12 residues. From germline, CDR1 is SGHTA and CDR2 FQGNSA. After removal of 4 bases from V and 13 bases from J, the junction contained 5 bases not matched to a gene. The CDR3 spells CASSSDRGAQFF. CDR3 sequence (DNA): TGTGCCAGCAGCTCCGACAGGGGGGCCCAGTTCTTC. Based on the CDR3 plus reference TRBV7-2 and TRBJ2-1, the full variable domain is GAGVSQSPSNKVTEKGKDVELRCDPISGHTALYWYRQSLGQGLEFLIYFQGNSAPDKSGLPSDRFSAERTGGSVSTLTIQRTQQEDSAVYLCASSSDRGAQFFGPGTRLTVL.

This chain uses TRBV5-1 with TRBJ2-3; 9 bases align to TRBD2. V was pared by 4 bases and J by 5 bases, with 5 bases of the junction left unmatched. This CDR3 comprises 14 residues. Germline assignment: CDR1 SGHRS and CDR2 YFSETQ. Here the CDR3 reads CASSPGTSQDTQYF. CDR3 DNA: TGCGCCAGCAGCCCCGGGACTAGCCAAGATACGCAGTATTTT.

The chain has TRBV4-3 and TRBJ2-3, with 9 bases aligning to TRBD1. The junction had 8 bases not matched to a gene; V was cut back by 5 bases and J by 2 bases. This CDR3 comprises 16 residues. Germline values: CDR1 LGHNA, CDR2 YSLEER. CDR3 coding DNA: TGCGCCAGCAGCGACACACAGGGGGCCCCCACAGATACGCAGTATTTT. Translating it yields CASSDTQGAPTDTQYF.

V gene TRBV9 combines with J gene TRBJ1-4, with D unclear. Trimming left V 1 base short and J 4 bases short, with 11 bases between. Per the germline V gene, CDR1 is SGDLS and CDR2 is YYNGEE. The CDR3 loop spans 15 amino acids. This CDR3 is CASSVRGGLNEKLFF. The CDR3 region has the DNA TGTGCCAGCAGCGTAAGAGGAGGTCTTAATGAAAAACTGTTTTTT.

There are a few counts of this clone. Sequence at one end of the junction differs from germline and may be a read error. The chain joins TRBV11-2 to TRBJ1-2; TRBD1 agrees at 7 bases. The germline gives CDR1 SGHAT, CDR2 FQNNGV. The CDR3 is made up of 11 amino acids. The DNA for the CDR3 is TGTGCCAGCAGCGTGGGGCAAGGGGGCTACTTC. Amino acids: CASSVGQGGYF.

This rearrangement joins TRBV7-8 to TRBJ1-4, with a possible D match to TRBD1 (5 bases). This CDR3 region has 15 residues. Trimming removed 5 bases from V and 7 bases from J, with 17 bases in between. The germline gives CDR1 SGHVS, CDR2 FQNEAQ. CDR3 DNA: TGTGCCAGCAGCAATCCGGGCCAGGGAATTGAAAAACTGTTTTTT. Its translation: CASSNPGQGIEKLFF.

For the CDR3, the DNA is TGTGCCAGCAGCTTCAAAACAGGGGCTGACTACAATGAGCAGTTCTTC. Translating gives CASSFKTGADYNEQFF. The chain combines TRBV5-6 with TRBJ2-1, with 7 nucleotides matching TRBD1. V lost 2 bases to trimming and J lost 3 bases; unmatched junction nucleotides: 8. The CDR3 extends over 16 amino acids. Germline V gives CDR1 SGHDT, CDR2 YYEEEE. Full variable domain (missing parts from reference TRBV5-6 and TRBJ2-1): DAGVTQSPTHLIKTRGQQVTLRCSPKSGHDTVSWYQQALGQGPQFIFQYYEEEERQRGNFPDRFSGHQFPNYSSELNVNALLLGDSALYLCASSFKTGADYNEQFFGPGTRLTVL.

The rearrangement uses TRBV6-5 and TRBJ1-2, with D perhaps matching TRBD1 (5 bases). Germline CDR1 is MNHEY and CDR2 is SVGAGI. The V end lost 4 bases, the J end lost 6 bases, and 12 bases lay between the germline ends. CDR3 size: 13 residues. As DNA, the CDR3 is TGTGCCAGCAGTTCGGACACCCGCAATGGCTACACCTTC. Translated: CASSSDTRNGYTF.

This chain uses TRBV10-3 with TRBJ2-7; 8 nucleotides match TRBD2. The CDR3 runs to 18 residues. The ends lost 11 bases at V and 4 bases at J; junction bases unmatched: 25. Germline V gives CDR1 ENHRY, CDR2 SYGVKD. CDR3 DNA sequence: TGTGCCCCCGAGCAGGGACACCTAAACGGACTAGCTCTTTACGAGCAGTACTTC. It codes for CAPEQGHLNGLALYEQYF.

There are a few counts of this clone. V and J are TRBV5-6 and TRBJ2-3; D call uncertain. There are 14 residues in the CDR3. Looked up from germline, CDR1 is SGHDT and CDR2 is YYEEEE. V lost 0 bases to trimming and J lost 6 bases, with 11 bases between them. The CDR3, as DNA: TGTGCCAGCAGCTTGGACCTGTCCCAGGATACGCAGTATTTT. Protein: CASSLDLSQDTQYF. Full variable domain (rest looked up from reference TRBV5-6 and TRBJ2-3): DAGVTQSPTHLIKTRGQQVTLRCSPKSGHDTVSWYQQALGQGPQFIFQYYEEEERQRGNFPDRFSGHQFPNYSSELNVNALLLGDSALYLCASSLDLSQDTQYFGPGTRLTVL.

J is TRBJ2-7 and V is TRBV19; tentative D call: TRBD2 (6 bases). Germline CDR1 and CDR2: LNHDA and SQIVND (reference sequence). The CDR3 has 14 amino acids. Trimming removed 4 bases from V and 5 bases from J, with 15 bases in between. DNA for the CDR3: TGTGCCAGTAGTAAGCCCGGAGGGACCCACGAGCAGTACTTC. It encodes CASSKPGGTHEQYF.

The chain carries TRBV19 and TRBJ2-1, with a possible D match to TRBD2 (5 bases). The germline V gene has CDR1 LNHDA and CDR2 SQIVND (reference sequence). The length of the CDR3 is 14 residues. Trimming cost V 4 bases and J 1 base, with 8 bases left between them. The CDR3 region has the DNA TGTGCCAGTAGTACTGGACTGTCCTACAATGAGCAGTTCTTC. Translated, it gives CASSTGLSYNEQFF.

The chain has TRBV5-8 and TRBJ2-7; D remains unclear. Trimming took off 6 bases at V and 2 bases at J, with 18 bases between the two ends. The germline gives CDR1 SGHTS, CDR2 YDEGEE. The CDR3 is 15 amino acids. The CDR3 is CASTYPLAATYEQYF. CDR3 sequence (DNA): TGTGCCAGCACCTACCCCCTGGCGGCCACCTACGAGCAGTACTTC.

The chain has TRBV7-6 and TRBJ2-2; D not certain. Germline values: CDR1 SGHVS, CDR2 FNYEAQ. The CDR3 length is 13 residues. Trimming removed 4 bases at V and 5 bases at J, with 8 bases between. Here the CDR3 reads CASSWSWTGELFF. CDR3 coding DNA: TGTGCCAGCAGCTGGAGTTGGACCGGGGAGCTGTTTTTT.

V is TRBV6-6 and J is TRBJ2-3, with 8 bases identical to TRBD2. This CDR3 has 11 residues. Looked up from germline, CDR1 is MNHNY and CDR2 is SVGAGI (reference sequence). Losses at the gene ends were 7 bases for V and 12 bases for J; bases not matched to a gene: 6. Here the CDR3 reads CASTAGGDQYF. The DNA of the CDR3 is TGTGCCAGCACCGCCGGGGGGGATCAGTATTTT.

The rearrangement joins TRBV5-1 to TRBJ2-1, with TRBD2 matching over 9 bases. With 0 bases clipped from V and 14 bases from J, the junction kept 9 bases outside the gene matches. CDR1 and CDR2 from the germline V gene are SGHRS and YFSETQ. The CDR3 is made up of 14 amino acids. DNA for the CDR3: TGCGCCAGCAGCTTGGGGCGGGAGGGCCAAGATGAGTTCTTC. This sequence encodes CASSLGREGQDEFF.